These T cell receptor beta chains were read from a single sample in a study of cytomegalovirus exposure and HLA in healthy donors. Produced via immunoSEQ multiplex PCR; TCRdb's table is partial and in-frame only. The listing records approximately 110,000 clones. Sequencing used PBMCs. The receptors were gathered from a young man in good health and CMV-seronegative. The CDR3 runs from the conserved cysteine through the conserved F or W. A D gene is named only where the DNA matches it firmly.

D	V	J	DNA	CDR3
TRBD1	TRBV6-1	TRBJ2-5	TGTGCCAGCAGTGTCCCCGGGACAGGGTACTTC	CASSVPGTGYF
TRBD1	TRBV6-1	TRBJ1-1	TGTGCCAGCAGTGAGGGACAGGGTTTCACTGAAGCTTTCTTT	CASSEGQGFTEAFF
.	TRBV30	TRBJ1-5	TGTGCCTGGAGTTTCTCAGGTCCCCAGCCCCAGCATTTT	CAWSFSGPQPQHF
TRBD1	TRBV11-2	TRBJ2-7	TGTGCCAGCAGTCAAGAAAACAGGGGAATCTCCTACGAGCAGTACTTC	CASSQENRGISYEQYF
TRBD2	TRBV30	TRBJ2-2	TGTGCCTGGAGAGCCCCCGGGAGGACCGGGGAGCTGTTTTTT	CAWRAPGRTGELFF
.	TRBV10-3	TRBJ1-6	TGTGCCATCAGTGATCAGGTCAATTCACCCCTCCACTTT	CAISDQVNSPLHF
.	TRBV7-9	TRBJ2-3	TGTGCCAGCAGCCCGCGGGGCCCAGATACGCAGTATTTT	CASSPRGPDTQYF
.	TRBV30	TRBJ1-6	TGTGCCTGGAGTGTAGGAGACGGTCTTAATTCACCCCTCCACTTT	CAWSVGDGLNSPLHF
TRBD1	TRBV7-9	TRBJ2-7	TGTGCCAGCAGCTTAGCTGGGACAGGGTCCTACGAGCAGTACTTC	CASSLAGTGSYEQYF
.	TRBV18	TRBJ1-2	TGTGCCAGCTCACCAGGGAGCTTCAACTATGGCTACACCTTC	CASSPGSFNYGYTF
.	TRBV5-1	TRBJ2-7	TGCGCCAGCAGCGCCCTCTACGAGCAGTACTTC	CASSALYEQYF
.	TRBV7-6	TRBJ1-2	TGTGCCAGCAGTGCTGACAGTAACTATGGCTACACCTTC	CASSADSNYGYTF
.	TRBV6-1	TRBJ2-5	TGTGCCAGCAGTGTCTTCGAGACCCAGTACTTC	CASSVFETQYF
.	TRBV6-6	TRBJ2-7	TGTGCCAGCAGTTCCCCTCCGGGGAGCGGGTACGAGCAGTACTTC	CASSSPPGSGYEQYF
.	TRBV18	TRBJ2-7	TGTGCCAGCTCACCACCGTCTAAAGGGAGCTACGAGCAGTACTTC	CASSPPSKGSYEQYF
TRBD2	TRBV14	TRBJ2-7	TGTGCCAGCAGCCCACTAGCGGGAGTAGTTTACGAGCAGTACTTC	CASSPLAGVVYEQYF
TRBD2	TRBV18	TRBJ2-1	TGTGCCAGCTCACCACCGCCTAGCGGGGGAAACTACAATGAGCAGTTCTTC	CASSPPPSGGNYNEQFF
.	TRBV5-1	TRBJ2-3	TGCGCCAGCAGCTTGGGCCCAGGCCGGGGGGACATAGATACGCAGTATTTT	CASSLGPGRGDIDTQYF
.	TRBV5-4	TRBJ2-3	TGTGCCAGCAGCCAACGGACTAGCACAGATACGCAGTATTTT	CASSQRTSTDTQYF
.	TRBV9	TRBJ2-7	TGTGCCAGCAGCGTTGGACTGGGTGCAGGCGAGCAGTACTTC	CASSVGLGAGEQYF
.	TRBV5-1	TRBJ2-6	TGCGCCAGCAGCCCCGCGGGGACAGCTGGGGCCAACGTCCTGACTTTC	CASSPAGTAGANVLTF
TRBD1	TRBV7-3	TRBJ1-1	TGTGCCAGCAGGTCGGACAGGGTGGCCACTGAAGCTTTCTTT	CASRSDRVATEAFF
.	TRBV10-1	TRBJ1-5	TGCGCCAGCACCCTACGGGGCAGGGGTACGTCCTGGAGCAATCAGCCCCAGCATTTT	CASTLRGRGTSWSNQPQHF
TRBD1	TRBV6-1	TRBJ1-6	TGTGCCAGCAGATACGACAGGGGAAGCCAGTCACCCCTCCACTTT	CASRYDRGSQSPLHF
TRBD1	TRBV30	TRBJ2-3	TGTGCCTGGTTGTACAGGGGCCGCACAGATACGCAGTATTTT	CAWLYRGRTDTQYF
.	TRBV27	TRBJ2-2	TGTGCCAGCAGTTTCACCTACAGGAACACCGGGGAGCTGTTTTTT	CASSFTYRNTGELFF
TRBD2	TRBV19	TRBJ2-7	TGTGCCAGTAGTATAAACCGGGGAGGGCTCAGCGAGCAGTACTTC	CASSINRGGLSEQYF
.	TRBV27	TRBJ2-7	TGTGCCAGCAGTTTAAGCCCCTACGAGCAGTACTTC	CASSLSPYEQYF
TRBD1	TRBV9	TRBJ2-7	TGTGCCAGCAGCGCCACGACAGGGTCCTACGAGCAGTACTTC	CASSATTGSYEQYF
.	TRBV4-1	TRBJ2-2	TGCGCCAGCAGCCAAGGGGGCTACCTGAACACCGGGGAGCTGTTTTTT	CASSQGGYLNTGELFF
.	TRBV5-1	TRBJ1-5	TGCGCCAGCAGCATCACGGGGGGGGACAACAATCAGCCCCAGCATTTT	CASSITGGDNNQPQHF
.	TRBV27	TRBJ1-3	TGTGCCAGCAGTTTATTGTCGGCAGGTGGAGGAAACACCATATATTTT	CASSLLSAGGGNTIYF
.	TRBV29-1	TRBJ1-2	TGCAGCGTTGACCCCCAGGGTGGATATGGCTACACCTTC	CSVDPQGGYGYTF
TRBD1	TRBV27	TRBJ1-6	TGTGCCAGCAGTTTACCTCGACAGGGAATAGGTTCACCCCTCCACTTT	CASSLPRQGIGSPLHF
.	TRBV11-2	TRBJ1-2	TGTGCCAGCAGCTTAGTTGGGAGGCAATTTGGCTACACCTTC	CASSLVGRQFGYTF
.	TRBV7-9	TRBJ2-7	TGTGCCAGCAGCTTAGCGGGCGGAGGGTCCTACGAGCAGTACTTC	CASSLAGGGSYEQYF
.	TRBV6-1	TRBJ1-4	TGTGCCAGCTCGGGGGGGGCTGATACTGAAAAACTGTTTTTT	CASSGGADTEKLFF
.	TRBV6-1	TRBJ2-3	TGTGCCAGCAACAACTATCTAGCACGCACAGATACGCAGTATTTT	CASNNYLARTDTQYF
TRBD1	TRBV23-1	TRBJ1-1	TGCGCCAGCAGGGGGACGGGGACAGGGGATGAAGCTTTCTTT	CASRGTGTGDEAFF
.	TRBV4-2	TRBJ2-3	TGTGCCAGCAGCCAAGATGAGGTAGATACGCAGTATTTT	CASSQDEVDTQYF
.	TRBV2	TRBJ1-1	TGTGCCAGCAGTGTGGTGTCAGACCCTTGGGGCAGAACTTCGAACACTGAAGCTTTCTTT	CASSVVSDPWGRTSNTEAFF
TRBD1	TRBV7-2	TRBJ1-1	TGTGCCAGCAGCGCCAAGACAGGGGTCTTTGAAGCTTTCTTT	CASSAKTGVFEAFF
TRBD1	TRBV15	TRBJ1-1	TGTGCCACCAGCAGAGTAGGGGCCCCGGGACAGGGGGACACTGAAGCTTTCTTT	CATSRVGAPGQGDTEAFF
.	TRBV6-5	TRBJ2-1	TGTGCCAGCAGTAAAAGGGGGAGGGACAATGAGCAGTTCTTC	CASSKRGRDNEQFF
.	TRBV6-5	TRBJ1-5	TGTGCCAGCAGCTCCGGGGGGAGCAATCAGCCCCAGCATTTT	CASSSGGSNQPQHF
.	TRBV2	TRBJ1-2	TGTGCCAGCAGTGACAGGGTGGGGAACTATGGCTACACCTTC	CASSDRVGNYGYTF
.	TRBV11-2	TRBJ2-1	TGTGCCAGCAGCTTAGTAACCCGCACACCTGGGCAGTTCTTC	CASSLVTRTPGQFF
.	TRBV4-2	TRBJ2-7	TGTGCCAGCAGCCAACCCACAGGGTGGGTCGACGAGCAGTACTTC	CASSQPTGWVDEQYF